This section outlines one T cell receptor (beta chain) sequence together with its context. Its antigen is unidentified. The source of the sample is a study of cytomegalovirus exposure and HLA in healthy donors. CDR3 length: 14 amino acids. V shed 2 bases and J 8 bases; nucleotides not matched to a gene: 9. From germline, CDR1 is SGHRS and CDR2 YFSETQ. General study results and limits: Researchers reported in a later analysis that a missense DCLRE1C variant was tied to TCR beta V- and J-gene trimming. Researchers had no immune exposure information except CMV serostatus available.

13 Jbeta primers and 60 Vbeta primers were used for the PCR. The protocol was immunoSEQ multiplex PCR, while the TCRdb copy is restricted to in-frame clones and leaves out a portion. The data contain 110,000 to 150,000 clones, less than 10% of them singletons. Sample: PBMCs. The chain employs TRBV5-1 and TRBJ1-2; 7 nucleotides agree with TRBD1. The receptor was derived from a male donor in good health and CMV-seronegative. DNA for the CDR3: TGCGCCAGCAGCTTACAACAGGGGTTGGGAGGCTACACCTTC. This translates into CASSLQQGLGGYTF.